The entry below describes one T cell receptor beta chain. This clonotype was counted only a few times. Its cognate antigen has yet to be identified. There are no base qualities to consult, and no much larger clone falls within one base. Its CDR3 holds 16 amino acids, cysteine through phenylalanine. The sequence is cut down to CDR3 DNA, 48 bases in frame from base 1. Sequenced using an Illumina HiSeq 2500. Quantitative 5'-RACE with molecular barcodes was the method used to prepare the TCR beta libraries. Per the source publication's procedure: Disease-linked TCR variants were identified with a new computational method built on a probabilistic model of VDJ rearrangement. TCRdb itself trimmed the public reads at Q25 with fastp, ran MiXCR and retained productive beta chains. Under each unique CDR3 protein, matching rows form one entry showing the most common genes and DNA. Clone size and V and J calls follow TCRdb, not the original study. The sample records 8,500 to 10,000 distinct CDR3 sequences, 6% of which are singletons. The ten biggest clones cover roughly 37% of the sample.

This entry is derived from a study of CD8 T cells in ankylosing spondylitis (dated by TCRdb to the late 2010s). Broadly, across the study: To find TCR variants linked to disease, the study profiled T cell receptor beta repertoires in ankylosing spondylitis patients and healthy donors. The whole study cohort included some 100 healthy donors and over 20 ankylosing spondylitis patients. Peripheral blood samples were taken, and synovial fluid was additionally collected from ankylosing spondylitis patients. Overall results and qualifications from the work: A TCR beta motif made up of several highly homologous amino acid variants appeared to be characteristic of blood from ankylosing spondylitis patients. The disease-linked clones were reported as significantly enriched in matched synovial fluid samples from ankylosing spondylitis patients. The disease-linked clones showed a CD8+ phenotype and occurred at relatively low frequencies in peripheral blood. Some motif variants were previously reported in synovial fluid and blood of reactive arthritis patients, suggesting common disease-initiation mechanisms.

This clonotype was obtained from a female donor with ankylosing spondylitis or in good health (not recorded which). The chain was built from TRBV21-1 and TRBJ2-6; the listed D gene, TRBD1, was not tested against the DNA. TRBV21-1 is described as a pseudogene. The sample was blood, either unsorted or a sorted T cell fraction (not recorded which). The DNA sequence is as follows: TGTGCCAGCAGCCCCGGGACAGCCTCTGGGGCCAACGTCCTGACTTTC. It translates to CASSPGTASGANVLTF.